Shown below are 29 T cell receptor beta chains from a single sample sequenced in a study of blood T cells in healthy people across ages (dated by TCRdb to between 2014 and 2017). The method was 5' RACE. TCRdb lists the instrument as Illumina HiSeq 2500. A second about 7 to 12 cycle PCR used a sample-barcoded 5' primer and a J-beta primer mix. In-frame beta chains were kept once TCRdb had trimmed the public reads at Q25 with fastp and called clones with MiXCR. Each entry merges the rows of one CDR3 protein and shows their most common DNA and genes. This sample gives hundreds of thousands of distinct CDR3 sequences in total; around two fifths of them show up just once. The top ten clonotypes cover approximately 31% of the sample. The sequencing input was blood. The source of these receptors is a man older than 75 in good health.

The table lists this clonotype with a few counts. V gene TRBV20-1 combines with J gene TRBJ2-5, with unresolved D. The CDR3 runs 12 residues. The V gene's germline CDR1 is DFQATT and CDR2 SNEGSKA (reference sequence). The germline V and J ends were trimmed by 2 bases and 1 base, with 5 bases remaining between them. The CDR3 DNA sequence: TGCAGTGCTAGATTGGGCCAAGAGACCCAGTACTTC. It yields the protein CSARLGQETQYF.

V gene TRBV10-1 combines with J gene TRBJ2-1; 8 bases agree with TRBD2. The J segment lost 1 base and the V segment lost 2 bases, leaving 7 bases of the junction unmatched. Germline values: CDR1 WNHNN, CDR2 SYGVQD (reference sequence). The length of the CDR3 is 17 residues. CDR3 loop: CASSERRVAGSYNEQFF. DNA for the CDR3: TGCGCCAGCAGTGAGAGGAGGGTAGCGGGGTCCTACAATGAGCAGTTCTTC.

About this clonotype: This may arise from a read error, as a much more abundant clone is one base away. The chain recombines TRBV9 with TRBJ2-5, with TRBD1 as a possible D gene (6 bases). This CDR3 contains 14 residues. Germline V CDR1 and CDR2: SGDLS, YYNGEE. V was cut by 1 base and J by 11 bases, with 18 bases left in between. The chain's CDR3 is CASSVSRQGTGQYF. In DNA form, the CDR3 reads TGTGCCAGCAGCGTATCTCGGCAGGGGACCGGGCAGTACTTC.

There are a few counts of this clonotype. Here the CDR3 DNA reads TGCGCCAGCAGCCAAGTGACCGTCAACTATGGCTACACCTTC. This gives the protein CASSQVTVNYGYTF. The rearrangement joins TRBV4-1 to TRBJ1-2; D is undetermined. Germline V lookup: CDR1 MGHRA, CDR2 YSYEKL. Trimming removed 1 base from V and 2 bases from J, with 8 bases in between. The CDR3 covers 14 residues.

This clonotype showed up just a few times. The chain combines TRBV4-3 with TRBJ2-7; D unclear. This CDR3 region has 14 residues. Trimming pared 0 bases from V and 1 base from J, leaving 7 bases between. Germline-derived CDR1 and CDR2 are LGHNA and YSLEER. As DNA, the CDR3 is TGCGCCAGCAGCCAAGAAATGGGATCCTACGAGCAGTACTTC. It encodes CASSQEMGSYEQYF.

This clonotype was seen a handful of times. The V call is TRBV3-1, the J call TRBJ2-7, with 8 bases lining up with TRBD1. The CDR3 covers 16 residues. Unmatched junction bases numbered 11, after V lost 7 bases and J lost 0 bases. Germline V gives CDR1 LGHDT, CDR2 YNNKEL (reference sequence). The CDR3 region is CASIPGTGSPSYEQYF. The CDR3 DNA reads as TGTGCCAGCATTCCAGGGACAGGCAGCCCCTCCTACGAGCAGTACTTC.

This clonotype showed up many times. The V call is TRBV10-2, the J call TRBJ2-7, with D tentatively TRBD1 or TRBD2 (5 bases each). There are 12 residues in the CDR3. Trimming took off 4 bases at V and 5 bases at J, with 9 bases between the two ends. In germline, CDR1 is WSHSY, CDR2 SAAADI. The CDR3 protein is CASSVGRDEQYF. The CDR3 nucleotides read TGCGCCAGCAGTGTGGGGCGGGACGAGCAGTACTTC.

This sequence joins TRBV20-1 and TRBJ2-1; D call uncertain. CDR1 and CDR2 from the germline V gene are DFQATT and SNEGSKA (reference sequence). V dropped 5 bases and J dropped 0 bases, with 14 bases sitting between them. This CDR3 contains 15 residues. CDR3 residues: CSAVSAVRSYNEQFF. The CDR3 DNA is TGCAGTGCTGTCTCCGCGGTCCGCTCCTACAATGAGCAGTTCTTC.

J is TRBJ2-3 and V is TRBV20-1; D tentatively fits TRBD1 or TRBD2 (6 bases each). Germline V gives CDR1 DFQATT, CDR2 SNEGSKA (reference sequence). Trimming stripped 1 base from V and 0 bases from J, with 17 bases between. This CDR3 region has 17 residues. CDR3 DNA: TGCAGTGCTAGAGCCCCCCCCACGGGGGCGAGCACAGATACGCAGTATTTT. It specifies CSARAPPTGASTDTQYF.

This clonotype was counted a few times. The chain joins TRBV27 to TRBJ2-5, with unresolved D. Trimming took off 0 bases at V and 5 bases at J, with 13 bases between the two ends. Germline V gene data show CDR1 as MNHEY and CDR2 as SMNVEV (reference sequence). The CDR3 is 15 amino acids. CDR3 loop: CASSLSELSQETQYF. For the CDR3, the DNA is TGTGCCAGCAGTTTATCGGAGCTTAGCCAGGAGACCCAGTACTTC.

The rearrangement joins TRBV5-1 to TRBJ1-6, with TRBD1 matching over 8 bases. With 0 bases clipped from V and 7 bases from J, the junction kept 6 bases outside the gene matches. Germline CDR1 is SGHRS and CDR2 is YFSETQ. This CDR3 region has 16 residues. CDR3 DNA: TGCGCCAGCAGCTTGGATGCAGGGGGCGAGAATTCACCCCTCCACTTT. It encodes CASSLDAGGENSPLHF.

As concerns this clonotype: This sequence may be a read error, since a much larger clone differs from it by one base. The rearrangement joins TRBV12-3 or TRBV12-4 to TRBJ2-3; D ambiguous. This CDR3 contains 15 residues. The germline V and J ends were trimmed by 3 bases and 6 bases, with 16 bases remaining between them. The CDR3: CASSFSRSPGDTQYF. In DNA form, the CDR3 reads TGTGCCAGCAGTTTTTCGCGGAGCCCTGGGGATACGCAGTATTTT.

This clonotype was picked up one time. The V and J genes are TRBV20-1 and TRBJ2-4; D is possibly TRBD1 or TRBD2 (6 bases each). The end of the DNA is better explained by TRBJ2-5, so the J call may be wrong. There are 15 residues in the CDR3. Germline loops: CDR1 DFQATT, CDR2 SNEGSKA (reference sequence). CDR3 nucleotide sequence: TGCAGTGCTAGAGGACCCATCGGGGGCGTGGAGACCCAGTACTTC. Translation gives CSARGPIGGVETQYF.

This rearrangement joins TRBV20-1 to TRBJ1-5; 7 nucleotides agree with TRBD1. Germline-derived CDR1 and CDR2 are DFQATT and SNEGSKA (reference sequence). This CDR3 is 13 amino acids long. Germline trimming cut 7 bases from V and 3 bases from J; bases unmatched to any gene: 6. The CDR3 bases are TGCAGTGTTACGACAGGGATCAATCAGCCCCAGCATTTT. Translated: CSVTTGINQPQHF.

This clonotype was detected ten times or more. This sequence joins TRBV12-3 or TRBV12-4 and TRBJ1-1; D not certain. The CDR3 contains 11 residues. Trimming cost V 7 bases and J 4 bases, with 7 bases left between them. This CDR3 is CASTVGTEAFF. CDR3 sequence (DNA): TGTGCCAGCACCGTCGGCACTGAAGCTTTCTTT.

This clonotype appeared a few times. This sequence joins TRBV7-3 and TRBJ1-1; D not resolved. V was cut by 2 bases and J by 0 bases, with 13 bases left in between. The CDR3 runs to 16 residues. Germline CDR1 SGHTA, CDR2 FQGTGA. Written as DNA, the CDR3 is TGTGCCAGCAGCTTACTAGGGAGCGGCTTGAACACTGAAGCTTTCTTT. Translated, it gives CASSLLGSGLNTEAFF.

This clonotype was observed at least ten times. CDR3 region: CASSLAGGSGRAPYNEQFF. For the CDR3, the DNA is TGTGCCAGCAGCTTAGCGGGTGGCAGCGGGAGGGCCCCCTACAATGAGCAGTTCTTC. This chain joins TRBV7-2 and TRBJ2-1; 10 bases are shared with TRBD2. V was pared by 0 bases and J by 2 bases, with 10 bases of the junction left unmatched. The CDR3 sequence is 19 residues long. Germline V CDR1 and CDR2: SGHTA, FQGNSA.

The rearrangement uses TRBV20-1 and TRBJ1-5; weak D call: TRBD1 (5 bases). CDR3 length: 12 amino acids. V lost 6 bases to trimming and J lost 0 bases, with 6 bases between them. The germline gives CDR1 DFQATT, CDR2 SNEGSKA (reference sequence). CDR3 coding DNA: TGCAGTGCAGGGGCTAGCAATCAGCCCCAGCATTTT. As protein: CSAGASNQPQHF.

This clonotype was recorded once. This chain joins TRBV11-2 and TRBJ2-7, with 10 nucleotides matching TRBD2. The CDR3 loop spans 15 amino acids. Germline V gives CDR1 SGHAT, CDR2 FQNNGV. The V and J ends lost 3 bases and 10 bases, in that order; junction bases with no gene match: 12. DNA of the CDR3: TGTGCCAGCAGCTTGAGCGGGGGGGGCCAAAGGGTCCAGTACTTC. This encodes CASSLSGGGQRVQYF.

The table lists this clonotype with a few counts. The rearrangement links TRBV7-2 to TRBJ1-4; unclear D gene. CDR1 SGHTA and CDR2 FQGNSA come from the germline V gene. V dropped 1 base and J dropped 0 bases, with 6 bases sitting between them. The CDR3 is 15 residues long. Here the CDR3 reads CASSLDPATNEKLFF. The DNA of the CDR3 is TGTGCCAGCAGCTTAGACCCAGCAACTAATGAAAAACTGTTTTTT.

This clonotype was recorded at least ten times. CDR3 DNA sequence: TGCGCCAGCAGCCTCCTCTCTAGCGGGAGGGCCGGCGAGACCCAGTACTTC. Protein sequence: CASSLLSSGRAGETQYF. The chain combines TRBV5-1 with TRBJ2-5, with 12 positions matching TRBD2. The germline V gene encodes CDR1 SGHRS and CDR2 YFSETQ. This CDR3 comprises 17 residues. V lost 4 bases, J lost 5 bases, and 12 bases stayed unmatched.

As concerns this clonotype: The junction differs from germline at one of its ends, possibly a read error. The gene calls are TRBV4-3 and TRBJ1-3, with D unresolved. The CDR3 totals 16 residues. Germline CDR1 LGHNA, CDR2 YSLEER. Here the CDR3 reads CAGSQEVVSSGNTIYF. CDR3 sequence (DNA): TGCGCCGGCAGCCAAGAGGTGGTCAGCTCTGGAAACACCATATATTTT.

CDR3 protein: CAYRGGLGNTGELFF. The CDR3 DNA follows: TGTGCCTACCGCGGGGGACTAGGAAACACCGGGGAGCTGTTTTTT. The chain recombines TRBV7-6 with TRBJ2-2, with TRBD2 matching 8 bases. Germline loops: CDR1 SGHVS, CDR2 FNYEAQ. The CDR3 has 15 residues. The J segment lost 2 bases and the V segment lost 11 bases, leaving 10 bases of the junction unmatched.

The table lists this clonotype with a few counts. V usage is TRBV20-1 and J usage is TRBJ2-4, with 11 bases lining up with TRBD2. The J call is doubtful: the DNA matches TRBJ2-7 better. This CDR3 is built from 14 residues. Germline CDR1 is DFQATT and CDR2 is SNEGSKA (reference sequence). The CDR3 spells CSARRLAGRYEQYF. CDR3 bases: TGCAGTGCTAGGAGACTAGCGGGGCGCTACGAGCAGTACTTC.

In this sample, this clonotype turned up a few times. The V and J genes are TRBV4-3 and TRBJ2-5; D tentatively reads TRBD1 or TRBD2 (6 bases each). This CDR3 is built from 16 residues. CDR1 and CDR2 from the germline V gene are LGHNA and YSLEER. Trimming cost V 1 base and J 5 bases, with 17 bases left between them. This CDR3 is CASSQGASGQGETQYF. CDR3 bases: TGCGCCAGCAGCCAAGGAGCAAGCGGGCAGGGGGAGACCCAGTACTTC.

The CDR3 DNA is TGTGCCAGTACCGGACAGGCCTGTGGCTACACCTTC. This codes for CASTGQACGYTF. This sequence joins TRBV19 and TRBJ1-2, with TRBD1 identical over 7 bases. The germline V gene has CDR1 LNHDA and CDR2 SQIVND (reference sequence). V lost 7 bases to trimming and J lost 7 bases; unmatched junction nucleotides: 6. The CDR3 covers 12 residues.

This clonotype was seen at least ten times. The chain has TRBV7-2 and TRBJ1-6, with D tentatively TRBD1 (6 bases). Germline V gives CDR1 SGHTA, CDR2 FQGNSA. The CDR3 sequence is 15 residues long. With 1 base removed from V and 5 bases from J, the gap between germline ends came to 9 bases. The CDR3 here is CASSLGAGDNSPLHF. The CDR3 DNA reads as TGTGCCAGCAGCTTAGGGGCAGGGGATAATTCACCCCTCCACTTT.

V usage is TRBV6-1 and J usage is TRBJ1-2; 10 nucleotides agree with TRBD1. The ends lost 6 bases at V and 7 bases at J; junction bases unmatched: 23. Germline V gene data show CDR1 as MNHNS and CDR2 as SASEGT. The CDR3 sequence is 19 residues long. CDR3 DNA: TGTGCCAGCAGCTCGAAGGTCGGGACAGGGGAATATATTCGTGGTGGCTACACCTTC. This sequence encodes CASSSKVGTGEYIRGGYTF.

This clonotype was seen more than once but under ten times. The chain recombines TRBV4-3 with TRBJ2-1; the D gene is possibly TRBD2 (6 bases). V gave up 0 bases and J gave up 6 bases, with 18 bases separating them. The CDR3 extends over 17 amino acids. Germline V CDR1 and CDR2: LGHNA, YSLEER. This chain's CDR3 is CASSQDNRAGGGNEQFF. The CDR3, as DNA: TGCGCCAGCAGCCAAGACAACCGAGCGGGTGGGGGCAATGAGCAGTTCTTC.